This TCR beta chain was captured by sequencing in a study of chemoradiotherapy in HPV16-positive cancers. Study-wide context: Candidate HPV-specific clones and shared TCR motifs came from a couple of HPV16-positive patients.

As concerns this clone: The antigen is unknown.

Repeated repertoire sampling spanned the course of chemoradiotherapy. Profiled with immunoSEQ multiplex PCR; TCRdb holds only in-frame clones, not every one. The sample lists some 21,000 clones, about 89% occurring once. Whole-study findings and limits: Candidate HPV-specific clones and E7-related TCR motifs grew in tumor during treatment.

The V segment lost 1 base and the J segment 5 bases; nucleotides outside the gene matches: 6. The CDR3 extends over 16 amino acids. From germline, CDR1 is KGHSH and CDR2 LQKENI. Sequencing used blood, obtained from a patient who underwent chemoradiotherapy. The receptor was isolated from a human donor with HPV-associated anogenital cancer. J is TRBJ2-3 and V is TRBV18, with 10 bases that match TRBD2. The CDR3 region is CASSPLLAGVGDTQYF. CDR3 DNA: TGTGCCAGCTCACCACTTCTAGCGGGAGTTGGAGATACGCAGTATTTT. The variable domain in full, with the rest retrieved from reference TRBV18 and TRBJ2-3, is NAGVMQNPRHLVRRRGQEARLRCSPMKGHSHVYWYRQLPEEGLKFMVYLQKENIIDESGMPKERFSAEFPKEGPSILRIQQVVRGDSAAYFCASSPLLAGVGDTQYFGPGTRLTVL.